This T cell receptor (beta chain) emerged from a study of cytomegalovirus exposure and HLA in healthy donors. For the study at large: A prior analysis found more than 90 million unique TCR beta sequences from 150 million to 200 million T cells.

General study findings and limits: The authors enumerated under 200 TCR beta chains as linked to cytomegalovirus. Equally common other TCR beta chains were less clonally expanded than HLA-associated ones, a later analysis found. Sequencing had likely introduced a cluster of highly shared sequence variants as an artifact.

Germline CDR1 SGDLS, CDR2 YYNGEE. The CDR3 runs 14 residues. The V end lost 4 bases, the J end lost 8 bases, and 15 bases lay between the germline ends. The PCR employed 60 Vbeta primers together with 13 Jbeta primers. Produced via immunoSEQ multiplex PCR; TCRdb's table is partial and in-frame only. Recorded for this sample: roughly 79,000 clones. Turning to this clone: Its cognate antigen is unknown.

This chain links TRBV9 with TRBJ2-2, with a tentative D call TRBD2 (5 bases). This receptor was identified in a young man in good health and CMV-seronegative. Source material: PBMCs. The CDR3 sequence: CASSPRARRGELFF. Written as DNA, the CDR3 is TGTGCCAGCAGCCCCCGGGCCCGGAGGGGGGAGCTGTTTTTT.